These 32 T cell receptor beta chains came from one sample sequenced in a study of blood T cell repertoires in COVID-19. Generated by immunoSEQ multiplex PCR, the TCRdb table keeps only in-frame clones and is missing some. The repertoire holds 200,000 or so clones, under 90% seen once, with about 6% in the top ten. The sequenced material came from peripheral blood. The origin of the receptors is a man aged 60 to 75 who had recovered from COVID-19.

The J gene is TRBJ2-5, the V gene TRBV18; D gene unclear. CDR1 KGHSH and CDR2 LQKENI come from the germline V gene. The CDR3 consists of 13 residues. Trimming shortened V by 1 base and J by 4 bases, and 7 bases separated the two germline ends. CDR3 amino acids: CASSPQTLETQYF. CDR3 bases: TGTGCCAGCTCACCACAGACTCTAGAGACCCAGTACTTC.

The chain links TRBV16 to TRBJ2-7; D is possibly TRBD2 (7 bases). The ends were cut back, 5 bases at V and 4 bases at J, with 15 bases in the middle. Per the germline V gene, CDR1 is KGHSY and CDR2 is FQNENV. The CDR3 is 14 residues long. The CDR3 spells CASSRGGHEYEQYF. The CDR3 nucleotides are TGTGCCAGCAGCAGGGGGGGGCATGAATACGAGCAGTACTTC.

This sequence joins TRBV11-2 and TRBJ2-5, with TRBD2 identical over 12 bases. In germline, CDR1 is SGHAT, CDR2 FQNNGV. V was clipped by 0 bases and J by 9 bases; unmatched bases: 5. The CDR3 length is 15 residues. The CDR3 is CASSLETSGGLAQYF. The CDR3 coding sequence is TGTGCCAGCAGCTTAGAAACTAGCGGGGGGTTGGCCCAGTACTTC.

This clone was seen once. CDR3 residues: CASSLSRTGGTDTQYF. CDR3 DNA: TGTGCCAGCAGCTTATCTAGGACAGGGGGCACAGATACGCAGTATTTT. V gene TRBV11-3 combines with J gene TRBJ2-3, with TRBD1 identical over 9 bases. The germline V gene encodes CDR1 SGHNT and CDR2 YENEEA. The CDR3 contains 16 residues. V lost 2 bases to trimming and J lost 1 base; unmatched junction nucleotides: 4.

The chain is built from TRBV2 and TRBJ2-7; 10 nucleotides agree with TRBD1. The trim removed 6 bases at V and 7 bases at J, leaving 12 bases unmatched. This CDR3 is 15 amino acids long. The germline CDR1 and CDR2 sequences are SNHLY and FYNNEI. The CDR3, as DNA: TGTGCCAGCAGCGGATGGGGACAGGGGCTACTTGAGCAGTACTTC. It yields the protein CASSGWGQGLLEQYF.

The chain recombines TRBV7-9 with TRBJ2-1; 14 bases agree with TRBD2. The ends lost 5 bases at V and 7 bases at J; junction bases unmatched: 10. Germline CDR1 reads SEHNR; CDR2 reads FQNEAQ (reference sequence). The CDR3 has 17 amino acids. The CDR3 DNA reads TGTGCCAGCAGCCTCGGGACTAGCGGGAGCTCGGTAAATGAGCAGTTCTTC. Residues: CASSLGTSGSSVNEQFF.

The gene calls are TRBV27 and TRBJ1-2; D uncertain. The CDR3 runs to 13 residues. V was pared by 2 bases and J by 5 bases, with 9 bases between. CDR1 is MNHEY and CDR2 is SMNVEV in the germline V gene (reference sequence). CDR3 sequence reads: CASSLGGHYGYTF. The DNA for the CDR3 is TGTGCCAGCAGTTTAGGTGGGCATTATGGCTACACCTTC.

The chain employs TRBV6-5 and TRBJ2-1, with D uncertain. The CDR3 is made up of 12 amino acids. Trimming left V 4 bases short and J 5 bases short, with 6 bases between. Germline assignment: CDR1 MNHEY and CDR2 SVGAGI. The CDR3 reads CASSSNHNEQFF. CDR3 sequence (DNA): TGTGCCAGCAGTTCCAATCACAATGAGCAGTTCTTC.

The chain couples TRBV20-1 to TRBJ2-5; D is ambiguous. V was clipped by 3 bases and J by 5 bases, with 13 bases between them. CDR1 and CDR2 (germline): DFQATT, SNEGSKA (reference sequence). The CDR3 loop spans 13 amino acids. In DNA form, the CDR3 reads TGCAGTGCTAGTAGGCTAGGTGCGGAGACCCAGTACTTC. The encoded protein is CSASRLGAETQYF.

This rearrangement joins TRBV5-1 to TRBJ2-7, with TRBD1 matching over 7 bases. CDR3 length: 14 amino acids. Looked up from germline, CDR1 is SGHRS and CDR2 is YFSETQ. Trimming at V came to 0 bases and at J to 5 bases, leaving 5 bases not matched to a gene. CDR3 sequence: CASSLGQGWDEQYF. The CDR3 region has the DNA TGCGCCAGCAGCTTGGGACAGGGTTGGGACGAGCAGTACTTC.

The genes are TRBV28 and TRBJ2-1; 8 bases are a match to TRBD2. V shed 7 bases and J 12 bases; nucleotides not matched to a gene: 11. Germline V gives CDR1 MDHEN, CDR2 SYDVKM. This CDR3 is built from 13 residues. The CDR3 sequence is CASTPAGDVSQFF. In nucleotides, the CDR3 is TGTGCCAGCACTCCAGCGGGAGATGTCTCGCAGTTCTTC.

The rearrangement joins TRBV7-8 to TRBJ2-7; no clear D. Germline V gives CDR1 SGHVS, CDR2 FQNEAQ. Trimming cost V 5 bases and J 4 bases, with 6 bases left between them. There are 11 residues in the CDR3. The CDR3 DNA is TGTGCCAGCAGCCTCAATTACGAGCAGTACTTC. Translated, it gives CASSLNYEQYF.

V usage is TRBV19 and J usage is TRBJ1-2; D call uncertain. The V gene's germline CDR1 is LNHDA and CDR2 SQIVND (reference sequence). Trimming left V 1 base short and J 4 bases short, with 7 bases between. The CDR3 length is 13 residues. CDR3 in amino acids: CASSIGGLYGYTF. In DNA form, the CDR3 reads TGTGCCAGTAGTATAGGAGGGCTCTATGGCTACACCTTC.

V usage is TRBV7-9 and J usage is TRBJ2-2; 10 nucleotides agree with TRBD1. CDR3 length: 15 residues. V trimming: 5 bases; J trimming: 7 bases; junction bases outside the gene matches: 7. The germline gives CDR1 SEHNR, CDR2 FQNEAQ (reference sequence). CDR3 in DNA: TGTGCCAGCAGCCCTGACAGGGGGCGAAACGGGGAGCTGTTTTTT. Translating gives CASSPDRGRNGELFF.

The J gene is TRBJ2-6, the V gene TRBV15; the D gene is possibly TRBD1 (6 bases). CDR3 length: 18 amino acids. Germline CDR1 is LNHNV and CDR2 is YYDKDF (reference sequence). The V end was cut by 3 bases, the J end by 2 bases, with 17 bases between. The CDR3 DNA sequence: TGTGCCACCAGCAGCGCCAGTAACAGGGAGACTGGGGCCAACGTCCTGACTTTC. It specifies CATSSASNRETGANVLTF.

The rearrangement uses TRBV7-2 and TRBJ1-2, with D perhaps matching TRBD1 (6 bases). Germline V lookup: CDR1 SGHTA, CDR2 FQGNSA. V lost 3 bases, J lost 6 bases, and 14 bases lay in between. The CDR3 spans 14 residues. The CDR3 region is CASSFGGRGDGYTF. The DNA for the CDR3 is TGTGCCAGCAGCTTCGGAGGCAGGGGAGATGGCTACACCTTC.

This clone has just one count. The chain combines TRBV12-3 or TRBV12-4 with TRBJ1-4; D remains ambiguous. Deletions cut 5 bases from V and 8 bases from J, with 12 bases between. The CDR3 loop spans 13 amino acids. The CDR3 protein is CASSGSFREKLFF. The DNA of the CDR3 is TGTGCCAGCAGTGGGAGTTTTAGGGAAAAACTGTTTTTT.

This chain joins TRBV5-1 and TRBJ1-2; D remains ambiguous. Germline-derived CDR1 and CDR2 are SGHRS and YFSETQ. The CDR3 sequence is 14 residues long. The V and J ends lost 1 base and 5 bases respectively, with 12 bases between them. The CDR3 sequence: CASSLQDPGYGYTF. The CDR3 bases are TGCGCCAGCAGCTTGCAGGATCCGGGGTATGGCTACACCTTC.

The chain has TRBV24-1 and TRBJ2-7; 12 positions match TRBD1. CDR1 is KGHDR and CDR2 is SFDVKD in the germline V gene. With V trimmed by 3 bases and J by 6 bases, 5 bases remained unmatched. The CDR3 length is 15 residues. CDR3 protein: CATSDQGTGGGEQYF. For the CDR3, the DNA is TGTGCCACCAGTGATCAGGGGACAGGGGGCGGCGAGCAGTACTTC.

The rearrangement joins TRBV4-2 to TRBJ2-7; D uncertain. The germline V gene has CDR1 LGHNA and CDR2 YNFKEQ. Trimming stripped 5 bases from V and 3 bases from J, with 14 bases between. The CDR3 is 14 residues long. The CDR3 reads CASSAHYGDYEQYF. CDR3 sequence (DNA): TGTGCCAGCAGCGCTCACTACGGTGACTACGAGCAGTACTTC.

This clone showed up just once. The chain is built from TRBV11-1 and TRBJ2-1; maybe TRBD1 (6 bases). The CDR3 loop spans 16 amino acids. V gave up 1 base and J gave up 0 bases, with 10 bases separating them. Per the germline V gene, CDR1 is SGHAT and CDR2 is FQDESV (reference sequence). DNA for the CDR3: TGTGCCAGCAGCTTAGATCAGGGGAGCTCCTACAATGAGCAGTTCTTC. It translates to CASSLDQGSSYNEQFF.

This clone appeared once. The J gene is TRBJ1-1, the V gene TRBV30, with D possibly being TRBD1 (5 bases). The germline CDR1 and CDR2 sequences are GTSNPN and SVGIG (reference sequence). The CDR3 runs 13 residues. V was trimmed by 3 bases and J by 3 bases, leaving 11 bases between them. The CDR3: CAWRPQAHTEAFF. The CDR3 coding sequence is TGTGCCTGGAGGCCACAGGCTCACACTGAAGCTTTCTTT.

The gene calls are TRBV4-2 and TRBJ2-7; 13 positions match TRBD2. CDR3 length: 16 amino acids. Unmatched junction bases numbered 6, after V lost 0 bases and J lost 7 bases. Germline V gives CDR1 LGHNA, CDR2 YNFKEQ. CDR3 sequence: CASSQEGLAGPLEQYF. The CDR3, as DNA: TGTGCCAGCAGCCAAGAGGGACTAGCGGGGCCTCTTGAGCAGTACTTC.

This chain connects TRBV9 to TRBJ2-7, with 7 positions matching TRBD1. Looked up from germline, CDR1 is SGDLS and CDR2 is YYNGEE. CDR3 size: 15 residues. V dropped 0 bases and J dropped 2; count of bases not matched to a gene: 5. As DNA, the CDR3 is TGTGCCAGCAGCGTAGGAGGACAGGAGGCCTACGAGCAGTACTTC. As protein: CASSVGGQEAYEQYF.

The chain combines TRBV29-1 with TRBJ2-7, with a possible D match to TRBD1 (6 bases). V lost 0 bases, J lost 10 bases, and 10 bases lay in between. CDR1 and CDR2 from the germline V gene are SQVTM and ANQGSEA. This CDR3 is built from 11 residues. This chain's CDR3 is CSVEETGQQYF. CDR3 bases: TGCAGCGTTGAAGAAACAGGGCAACAGTACTTC.

The chain joins TRBV9 to TRBJ1-4; D not resolved. Germline V CDR1 and CDR2: SGDLS, YYNGEE. V dropped 4 bases and J dropped 0 bases, with 22 bases sitting between them. The CDR3 extends over 19 amino acids. The CDR3 DNA follows: TGTGCCAGCAGCAGGAGGGCGGGTCTCTTCCCTTCAACTAATGAAAAACTGTTTTTT. This translates into CASSRRAGLFPSTNEKLFF.

The chain uses TRBV7-8 and TRBJ1-1, with unresolved D. Trimming left V 5 bases short and J 6 bases short, with 19 bases between. Germline CDR1 SGHVS, CDR2 FQNEAQ. This CDR3 is built from 15 residues. DNA of the CDR3: TGTGCCAGCAGCGTAGGGAGGATCGCCTGGCCTGAAGCTTTCTTT. This codes for CASSVGRIAWPEAFF.

This chain links TRBV6-5 with TRBJ1-2, with 9 bases aligning to TRBD1. Germline CDR1 and CDR2: MNHEY and SVGAGI. This CDR3 comprises 13 residues. Trimming at V came to 4 bases and at J to 7 bases, leaving 4 bases not matched to a gene. This CDR3 reads CASSSGQGIGYTF. As DNA, the CDR3 is TGTGCCAGCAGTTCGGGACAGGGAATTGGCTACACCTTC.

This chain uses TRBV6-6 with TRBJ2-1; D might be TRBD2 (6 bases). This CDR3 contains 14 residues. Per germline, CDR1 MNHNY and CDR2 SVGAGI (reference sequence). The V end lost 8 bases, the J end lost 8 bases, and 19 bases lay between the germline ends. The CDR3 DNA reads as TGTGCCAGCTTGAGGGCTCCCCCGGGGGATGAGCAGTTCTTC. Translating it yields CASLRAPPGDEQFF.

The V call is TRBV27, the J call TRBJ2-7; 7 bases line up with TRBD2. J gave up 2 bases and V 4 bases, and 11 bases lay outside the gene matches. The V gene's germline CDR1 is MNHEY and CDR2 SMNVEV (reference sequence). The CDR3 is made up of 16 amino acids. Here the CDR3 DNA reads TGTGCCAGCAGTTACTCGAGACTAGCAAATACCTACGAGCAGTACTTC. It encodes CASSYSRLANTYEQYF.

The chain recombines TRBV28 with TRBJ1-2, with D possibly TRBD1 on 5 matching bases. Trimming shortened V by 6 bases and J by 0 bases, and 8 bases separated the two germline ends. Per germline, CDR1 MDHEN and CDR2 SYDVKM. CDR3 length equals 13 residues. The DNA for the CDR3 is TGTGCCAGCAGCCGACAGACTAACTATGGCTACACCTTC. Its translation: CASSRQTNYGYTF.

The J gene is TRBJ2-1, the V gene TRBV27; D gene uncertain. Germline loops: CDR1 MNHEY, CDR2 SMNVEV (reference sequence). With 5 bases removed from V and 0 bases from J, the gap between germline ends came to 11 bases. This CDR3 has 15 residues. The CDR3 DNA reads as TGTGCCAGCAGTCCCACGTGGAGCTCCTACAATGAGCAGTTCTTC. This gives the protein CASSPTWSSYNEQFF.